One sample yielded the 28 T cell receptor beta chains listed below, sequenced in a study of metastatic and nonmetastatic thyroid tumors. Treatment of any kind had been given to no patient before thyroid surgery. TCRdb re-called the PCR reads through MiXCR. Counted here are roughly 12,000 clones, 38% occurring once; the ten biggest clones make up about 15%. The sample consisted of tumor tissue. The receptors originated from a female donor with papillary thyroid cancer or a benign thyroid nodule (not recorded which). Some clones in this sample may be carry-over from other donors' samples.

V and J are TRBV11-2 and TRBJ1-2; TRBD1 might be the D (6 bases). Trimming took off 0 bases at V and 6 bases at J, with 20 bases between the two ends. Germline V gives CDR1 SGHAT, CDR2 FQNNGV. The CDR3 has 17 residues. In nucleotides, the CDR3 is TGTGCCAGCAGCTTAGATATGGCAGGGGCGAGTCTTAATGGCTACACCTTC. It is translated as CASSLDMAGASLNGYTF.

This chain connects TRBV6-2 or TRBV6-3 to TRBJ1-1; tentatively, D is TRBD1 (5 bases). This CDR3 has 13 residues. V lost 4 bases and J lost 4, with 10 bases in between. In germline, CDR1 is MNHEY, CDR2 SVGEGT. The CDR3 DNA is TGTGCCAGCAGTTTGACAGTCCGCACTGAAGCTTTCTTT. This encodes CASSLTVRTEAFF.

This clone is categorized as large (0.1 to 1%). V gene TRBV7-2 combines with J gene TRBJ1-1; D is undetermined. The CDR3 consists of 12 residues. Germline CDR1 and CDR2: SGHTA and FQGNSA. Between the trimmed V and J ends, which lost 1 base and 9 bases, there was a span of 9 bases. The chain's CDR3 is CASSLVENKAFF. The CDR3 nucleotides read TGTGCCAGCAGCTTAGTGGAGAATAAAGCTTTCTTT.

The rearrangement uses TRBV24-1 and TRBJ1-5, with TRBD1 as a possible D gene (6 bases). Per the germline V gene, CDR1 is KGHDR and CDR2 is SFDVKD. This CDR3 region has 16 residues. V was shortened by 4 bases and J by 0 bases, with 12 bases between the two germline ends. Here the CDR3 reads CATSESGTYSNQPQHF. Written as DNA, the CDR3 is TGTGCCACCAGTGAGTCCGGGACATATAGCAATCAGCCCCAGCATTTT.

The rearrangement uses TRBV6-1 and TRBJ2-5; possibly TRBD2 for D (6 bases). The V gene's germline CDR1 is MNHNS and CDR2 SASEGT. Trimming pared 7 bases from V and 2 bases from J, leaving 17 bases between. CDR3 length: 15 amino acids. The CDR3 DNA reads TGTGCCAGCACCGCTGCCGGGACTGCTCAAGAGACCCAGTACTTC. Encoded protein: CASTAAGTAQETQYF.

This clone turned up a few times. This sequence joins TRBV24-1 and TRBJ2-1, with TRBD2 identical over 12 bases. Looked up from germline, CDR1 is KGHDR and CDR2 is SFDVKD. V shed 4 bases, J shed 10 bases, and the junction held 10 bases outside the gene matches. The CDR3 sequence is 16 residues long. This chain's CDR3 is CATSESGTSGLFEQFF. CDR3 nucleotides: TGTGCCACCAGTGAGTCCGGGACTAGCGGGCTATTCGAGCAGTTCTTC.

The J gene is TRBJ1-2, the V gene TRBV12-3 or TRBV12-4; D not resolved. The CDR3 has 14 amino acids. Trimming left V 6 bases short and J 8 bases short, with 19 bases between. The CDR3 DNA reads TGTGCCAGCAGCACAACTTGGGGTCCTAGGGGCTACACCTTC. Residues: CASSTTWGPRGYTF.

This sequence joins TRBV6-1 and TRBJ1-2, with 8 bases aligning to TRBD1. Germline V gene data show CDR1 as MNHNS and CDR2 as SASEGT. This CDR3 is built from 12 residues. V was clipped by 6 bases and J by 8 bases; unmatched bases: 5. CDR3 DNA sequence: TGTGCCAGCAGCGGACAGGGATGGGGCTACACCTTC. This sequence encodes CASSGQGWGYTF.

In this sample, this clone is medium-sized. The genes are TRBV20-1 and TRBJ1-1; TRBD1 agrees at 8 bases. This CDR3 comprises 11 residues. CDR1 is DFQATT and CDR2 is SNEGSKA in the germline V gene (reference sequence). Trimming at V came to 6 bases and at J to 6 bases, leaving 3 bases not matched to a gene. CDR3 sequence reads: CSAQTGAEAFF. As DNA, the CDR3 is TGCAGTGCGCAGACAGGGGCTGAAGCTTTCTTT.

V is TRBV6-5 and J is TRBJ1-2, with TRBD1 matching over 10 bases. CDR3 length equals 17 residues. Trimming cost V 0 bases and J 4 bases; bases outside gene matches: 8. Germline V gene sequence: CDR1 MNHEY, CDR2 SVGAGI. The CDR3 DNA reads as TGTGCCAGCAGTTACTCTGTTCGGGACAGGGGATTCTATGGCTACACCTTC. Protein: CASSYSVRDRGFYGYTF.

The table lists this clone with a few counts. The CDR3 region is CASSRTGTEDYTF. In DNA, the CDR3 is TGTGCCAGTAGCAGAACCGGGACAGAAGACTACACCTTC. This chain connects TRBV19 to TRBJ1-2; 7 bases are shared with TRBD1. Germline V gives CDR1 LNHDA, CDR2 SQIVND (reference sequence). This CDR3 has 13 amino acids. V lost 6 bases and J lost 10; bases outside the gene matches: 11.

The chain couples TRBV30 to TRBJ2-7; D is possibly TRBD1 or TRBD2 (5 bases each). V lost 0 bases to trimming and J lost 3 bases, with 9 bases between them. CDR1 is GTSNPN and CDR2 is SVGIG in the germline V gene (reference sequence). The CDR3 consists of 13 residues. CDR3 bases: TGTGCCTGGAGTGTAGGGACCGACTACGAGCAGTACTTC. Translated, it gives CAWSVGTDYEQYF. The variable domain in full, with the rest retrieved from reference TRBV30 and TRBJ2-7, is SQTIHQWPATLVQPVGSPLSLECTVEGTSNPNLYWYRQAAGRGLQLLFYSVGIGQISSEVPQNLSASRPQDRQFILSSKKLLLSDSGFYLCAWSVGTDYEQYFGPGTRLTVT.

This rearrangement joins TRBV11-3 to TRBJ1-1; D is unclear. The CDR3 spans 13 residues. The V gene lost 1 base and the J gene lost 3 bases, with 6 bases spanning the gap. In germline, CDR1 is SGHNT, CDR2 YENEEA. CDR3 sequence (DNA): TGTGCCAGCAGCTTAGTTTCGGACACTGAAGCTTTCTTT. Its translation: CASSLVSDTEAFF.

V gene TRBV4-1 combines with J gene TRBJ2-3; D perhaps matches TRBD2 (6 bases). CDR1 is MGHRA, CDR2 YSYEKL, per germline. V was trimmed by 2 bases and J by 0 bases, leaving 12 bases between them. This CDR3 contains 16 residues. In DNA, the CDR3 is TGCGCCAGCAGCCAACGACTAGTCCCTAGCACAGATACGCAGTATTTT. Amino acid sequence: CASSQRLVPSTDTQYF.

This sequence joins TRBV27 and TRBJ1-2; tentative D call: TRBD1 (5 bases). This CDR3 is built from 15 residues. The germline V gene has CDR1 MNHEY and CDR2 SMNVEV (reference sequence). Trimming removed 1 base at V and 2 bases at J, with 11 bases between. CDR3 sequence reads: CASSLYPDSNYGYTF. CDR3 nucleotide sequence: TGTGCCAGCAGTTTATACCCCGACAGCAACTATGGCTACACCTTC.

As for this clone: One end of the junction does not line up with germline, which may come from a read error. The chain carries TRBV5-1 and TRBJ1-2; 11 positions match TRBD1. The CDR3 consists of 18 residues. CDR1 is SGHRS and CDR2 is YFSETQ in the germline V gene. The CDR3 nucleotides are TGCGCCAGTAGCTTGGTGGCCGGGACAGGGGGTGCGGACTATGGCTACACCTTC. Protein: CASSLVAGTGGADYGYTF.

This clone was picked up a small number of times. The V gene is TRBV6-6, the J gene TRBJ2-3; 9 bases align to TRBD2. This CDR3 is built from 17 residues. Germline V CDR1 and CDR2: MNHNY, SVGAGI (reference sequence). V was pared by 5 bases and J by 4 bases, with 13 bases of the junction left unmatched. The CDR3 region is CASSPTPNSGSSDTQYF. The CDR3 coding sequence is TGTGCCAGCAGTCCCACACCTAATAGCGGGAGCTCAGATACGCAGTATTTT.

The rearrangement links TRBV20-1 to TRBJ2-1; 7 bases line up with TRBD1. Germline V CDR1 and CDR2: DFQATT, SNEGSKA (reference sequence). The CDR3 has 14 amino acids. The J segment lost 2 bases and the V segment lost 6 bases, leaving 7 bases of the junction unmatched. The CDR3 here is CSATTGFAYNEQFF. The CDR3 bases are TGCAGTGCCACGACAGGGTTCGCCTACAATGAGCAGTTCTTC.

CDR3 amino acids: CASSVDSLGPLHF. CDR3 sequence (DNA): TGTGCCAGCAGCGTAGACTCGTTGGGGCCCCTCCACTTT. The V and J genes are TRBV9 and TRBJ1-6; D is undetermined. With 0 bases removed from V and 13 bases from J, the gap between germline ends came to 11 bases. The CDR3 is 13 residues long. The germline gives CDR1 SGDLS, CDR2 YYNGEE. Combining the CDR3 with reference TRBV9 and TRBJ1-6 gives the whole variable domain DSGVTQTPKHLITATGQRVTLRCSPRSGDLSVYWYQQSLDQGLQFLIQYYNGEERAKGNILERFSAQQFPDLHSELNLSSLELGDSALYFCASSVDSLGPLHFGNGTRLTVT.

The genes are TRBV19 and TRBJ1-2; tentatively, D is TRBD1 (5 bases). Per germline, CDR1 LNHDA and CDR2 SQIVND (reference sequence). This CDR3 is built from 15 residues. The CDR3 region is CGSKGLDGTGYGYTF. DNA of the CDR3: TGTGGCAGCAAGGGGCTTGACGGGACGGGCTATGGCTACACCTTC.

The V gene is TRBV27, the J gene TRBJ2-2; D call uncertain. The CDR3 contains 15 residues. V shed 9 bases and J shed 0 bases, with 14 bases lying between them. Germline V gives CDR1 MNHEY, CDR2 SMNVEV (reference sequence). CDR3 residues: CASGSRAANTGELFF. The CDR3 coding sequence is TGTGCCAGTGGGTCCCGGGCCGCGAACACCGGGGAGCTGTTTTTT.

The chain employs TRBV11-2 and TRBJ2-3; 8 bases line up with TRBD1. CDR1 is SGHAT, CDR2 FQNNGV, per germline. This CDR3 region has 14 residues. V dropped 3 bases and J dropped 5; count of bases not matched to a gene: 4. The CDR3 DNA reads TGTGCCAGCAGCTTTTCGACAGGGGAAGATACGCAGTATTTT. Its translation: CASSFSTGEDTQYF. Complete variable domain (other parts from reference TRBV11-2 and TRBJ2-3): EAGVAQSPRYKIIEKRQSVAFWCNPISGHATLYWYQQILGQGPKLLIQFQNNGVVDDSQLPKDRFSAERLKGVDSTLKIQPAKLEDSAVYLCASSFSTGEDTQYFGPGTRLTVL.

The chain is built from TRBV12-3 or TRBV12-4 and TRBJ2-3; D possibly corresponds to TRBD1 (5 bases). The CDR3 has 16 amino acids. V was cut by 4 bases and J by 2 bases, with 16 bases left in between. Here the CDR3 reads CASSSTLIGHTDTQYF. The CDR3 DNA is TGTGCCAGCAGTTCGACTCTGATCGGACACACAGATACGCAGTATTTT.

The chain carries TRBV7-8 and TRBJ2-5; D possibly corresponds to TRBD2 (6 bases). The CDR3 has 15 amino acids. Germline lookup yields CDR1 SGHVS and CDR2 FQNEAQ. Between the trimmed V and J ends, which lost 1 base and 4 bases, there was a span of 13 bases. The CDR3 reads CASSLGGVLGETQYF. CDR3 coding DNA: TGTGCCAGCAGCTTAGGGGGGGTACTAGGAGAGACCCAGTACTTC.

As regards this clone: One end of the junction is discordant with germline, which a read error may explain. The rearrangement links TRBV4-2 to TRBJ2-2; D perhaps matches TRBD1 (6 bases). The CDR3 covers 14 residues. Per the germline V gene, CDR1 is LGHNA and CDR2 is YNFKEQ. DNA of the CDR3: TGTGCCAGCAGCCAAGCCAGGGGCGACGGGGAGCTGCTTTTT. It yields the protein CASSQARGDGELLF.

This rearrangement joins TRBV18 to TRBJ2-3; 9 bases match TRBD1. Per germline, CDR1 KGHSH and CDR2 LQKENI. This CDR3 spans 14 amino acids. V was clipped by 5 bases and J by 4 bases; unmatched bases: 4. The CDR3 here is CASSGTGFADTQYF. Written as DNA, the CDR3 is TGTGCCAGCTCAGGGACAGGGTTTGCAGATACGCAGTATTTT.

The chain carries TRBV6-4 and TRBJ1-4; D possibly corresponds to TRBD1 (5 bases). V lost 0 bases and J lost 0, with 5 bases in between. This CDR3 comprises 15 residues. Germline lookup yields CDR1 MRHNA and CDR2 SNTAGT. In nucleotides, the CDR3 is TGTGCCAGCAGTGACTCGGGGCCAACTAATGAAAAACTGTTTTTT. It translates to CASSDSGPTNEKLFF.

This chain uses TRBV6-1 with TRBJ2-2; D is unclear. V lost 8 bases to trimming and J lost 8 bases, with 12 bases between them. The CDR3 loop spans 12 amino acids. CDR1 MNHNS and CDR2 SASEGT come from the germline V gene. CDR3: CASSTRQGELFF. The DNA of the CDR3 is TGTGCCAGCTCTACGAGACAAGGGGAGCTGTTTTTT.